The 18 T cell receptor beta chains given below trace back to one sample, sequenced in a study of OX40 agonist ivuxolimab in advanced cancers. TCRdb's table, derived via immunoSEQ multiplex PCR, lists solely in-frame clones and lacks some. The sample includes about 100,000 clones, over 75% of them seen just once. The specimen was CD4+ or CD8+ T cells sorted from blood, collected in a trial of the OX40 agonist ivuxolimab. Source of these receptors: an adult with an advanced solid tumor such as melanoma, head and neck, liver or kidney cancer.

The chain has TRBV5-1 and TRBJ2-2, with TRBD1 matching over 8 bases. Trimming took 2 bases from V and 2 from J; bases not matched to a gene: 5. Germline V gene data show CDR1 as SGHRS and CDR2 as YFSETQ. The CDR3 runs 16 residues. CDR3 in amino acids: CASSFLGQVNTGELFF. As DNA, the CDR3 is TGCGCCAGCAGCTTCTTGGGACAGGTTAACACCGGGGAGCTGTTTTTT. Supplemented by reference TRBV5-1 and TRBJ2-2, the full variable domain reads KAGVTQTPRYLIKTRGQQVTLSCSPISGHRSVSWYQQTPGQGLQFLFEYFSETQRNKGNFPGRFSGRQFSNSRSEMNVSTLELGDSALYLCASSFLGQVNTGELFFGEGSRLTVL.

This clone showed up just once. The V and J genes are TRBV12-5 and TRBJ2-7; D remains unclear. Germline CDR1 reads LGHNT; CDR2 reads FRNRAP. The CDR3 sequence is 13 residues long. V was pared by 9 bases and J by 1 base, with 13 bases between. In nucleotides, the CDR3 is TGTGCTAGAAGACACGAGAGGTCCTACGAGCAGTACTTC. It specifies CARRHERSYEQYF.

The V and J genes are TRBV4-3 and TRBJ2-3; D unresolved. There are 13 residues in the CDR3. Between the trimmed V and J ends, which lost 0 bases and 7 bases, there was a span of 8 bases. Germline V CDR1 and CDR2: LGHNA, YSLEER. CDR3 coding DNA: TGCGCCAGCAGCCAAGAGGAGCAGAATACGCAGTATTTT. Encoded protein: CASSQEEQNTQYF.

The V gene is TRBV6-6, the J gene TRBJ1-5; a weak D match, TRBD1 (5 bases). V was cut by 11 bases and J by 3 bases, with 14 bases left in between. CDR1 is MNHNY and CDR2 is SVGAGI in the germline V gene (reference sequence). The CDR3 runs 13 residues. CDR3 in amino acids: CAAREQDNQPQHF. CDR3 sequence (DNA): TGTGCCGCGAGGGAACAGGACAATCAGCCCCAGCATTTT.

The chain is built from TRBV5-8 and TRBJ2-7; D possibly matches TRBD1 or TRBD2 (5 bases each). CDR3 size: 16 residues. Germline CDR1 and CDR2: SGHTS and YDEGEE. Trimming shortened V by 4 bases and J by 0 bases, and 17 bases separated the two germline ends. CDR3 in amino acids: CASSPGTGRISYEQYF. DNA of the CDR3: TGTGCCAGCAGCCCGGGGACGGGACGAATCTCCTACGAGCAGTACTTC.

The rearrangement links TRBV27 to TRBJ2-3; a weak D match, TRBD1 (5 bases). Deletions cut 6 bases from V and 1 base from J, with 14 bases between. The germline CDR1 and CDR2 sequences are MNHEY and SMNVEV (reference sequence). The CDR3 has 15 amino acids. CDR3 protein: CASSPFQGGTDTQYF. The CDR3 nucleotides read TGTGCCAGCAGCCCTTTTCAAGGGGGCACAGATACGCAGTATTTT.

The V and J genes are TRBV7-2 and TRBJ2-1, with 12 bases identical to TRBD2. With V trimmed by 1 base and J by 9 bases, 13 bases remained unmatched. CDR1 and CDR2 from the germline V gene are SGHTA and FQGNSA. The CDR3 is 18 amino acids. This CDR3 reads CASSLGPLLAGGSGEQFF. CDR3 sequence (DNA): TGTGCCAGCAGCTTAGGGCCCTTACTAGCGGGAGGTTCCGGTGAGCAGTTCTTC.

V gene TRBV6-5 combines with J gene TRBJ1-2; tentatively, D is TRBD1 (6 bases). Trimming shortened V by 6 bases and J by 4 bases, and 12 bases separated the two germline ends. CDR1 MNHEY and CDR2 SVGAGI come from the germline V gene. The CDR3 extends over 13 amino acids. In nucleotides, the CDR3 is TGTGCCAGCAGCTCGACAGGTCCCTATGGCTACACCTTC. It codes for CASSSTGPYGYTF.

The chain combines TRBV5-1 with TRBJ1-1, with 10 bases that match TRBD1. The CDR3 sequence is 16 residues long. Germline trimming cut 0 bases from V and 0 bases from J; bases unmatched to any gene: 2. Germline assignment: CDR1 SGHRS and CDR2 YFSETQ. The CDR3 coding sequence is TGCGCCAGCAGCTTGGGACAGGGGGCCATGAACACTGAAGCTTTCTTT. Amino acids: CASSLGQGAMNTEAFF.

V is TRBV2 and J is TRBJ2-5, with TRBD2 as a possible D gene (5 bases). Germline loops: CDR1 SNHLY, CDR2 FYNNEI. V was shortened by 6 bases and J by 7 bases, with 21 bases between the two germline ends. The CDR3 contains 15 residues. The CDR3 spells CASSPDVTAGGTQYF. In nucleotides, the CDR3 is TGTGCCAGCAGCCCTGATGTCACGGCGGGTGGGACCCAGTACTTC.

In nucleotides, the CDR3 is TGTGCCAGCAGCCTCAAACAAATAAATTATGGCTACACCTTC. The encoded protein is CASSLKQINYGYTF. The V call is TRBV5-4, the J call TRBJ1-2; no firm D call. The germline V and J ends were trimmed by 4 bases and 5 bases, with 15 bases remaining between them. There are 14 residues in the CDR3. Germline V gene lookup returns CDR1 SGHNT and CDR2 YYREEE (reference sequence). The variable domain in full, completed from reference TRBV5-4 and TRBJ1-2, reads ETGVTQSPTHLIKTRGQQVTLRCSSQSGHNTVSWYQQALGQGPQFIFQYYREEENGRGNFPPRFSGLQFPNYSSELNVNALELDDSALYLCASSLKQINYGYTFGSGTRLTVV.

The V call is TRBV18, the J call TRBJ2-2; D is unclear. This CDR3 spans 15 amino acids. Germline-derived CDR1 and CDR2 are KGHSH and LQKENI. The V and J ends lost 3 bases and 0 bases respectively, with 8 bases between them. DNA for the CDR3: TGTGCCAGCTCACCTTTCCCGACGAACACCGGGGAGCTGTTTTTT. Translating it yields CASSPFPTNTGELFF.

V and J are TRBV4-2 and TRBJ2-7; TRBD2 matches at 11 bases. The ends lost 2 bases at V and 1 base at J; junction bases unmatched: 4. The CDR3 consists of 16 residues. CDR1 LGHNA and CDR2 YNFKEQ come from the germline V gene. The CDR3 DNA follows: TGTGCCAGCAGCCAAAATGGACTAGCGGGTTCCTACGAGCAGTACTTC. It specifies CASSQNGLAGSYEQYF.

The chain is built from TRBV15 and TRBJ1-1; D is perhaps TRBD1 (5 bases). The V and J ends lost 0 bases and 0 bases respectively, with 17 bases between them. This CDR3 has 18 residues. CDR1 and CDR2 from the germline V gene are LNHNV and YYDKDF (reference sequence). The CDR3 DNA sequence: TGTGCCACCAGCAGAGATCGTTCAAGAGGACAAGTGAACACTGAAGCTTTCTTT. Translation gives CATSRDRSRGQVNTEAFF.

The genes are TRBV19 and TRBJ1-4, with 11 bases aligning to TRBD1. Germline assignment: CDR1 LNHDA and CDR2 SQIVND (reference sequence). The CDR3 totals 14 residues. Unmatched junction bases numbered 2, after V lost 6 bases and J lost 5 bases. The CDR3 region has the DNA TGTGCCAGTAGGGACAGGGGGCGCAATGAAAAACTGTTTTTT. Amino acid sequence: CASRDRGRNEKLFF.

This clone was detected a few times. The rearrangement joins TRBV28 to TRBJ2-6; 8 bases match TRBD2. This CDR3 has 18 amino acids. CDR1 MDHEN and CDR2 SYDVKM come from the germline V gene. Trimming cost V 1 base and J 0 bases; bases outside gene matches: 5. CDR3 residues: CASSLFGRGSSGANVLTF. CDR3 coding DNA: TGTGCCAGCAGTTTATTCGGGAGGGGCAGCTCTGGGGCCAACGTCCTGACTTTC.

This chain uses TRBV18 with TRBJ2-4; 12 nucleotides agree with TRBD1. Losses at the gene ends were 0 bases for V and 6 bases for J; bases not matched to a gene: 6. The CDR3 runs 17 residues. CDR1 is KGHSH, CDR2 LQKENI, per germline. The CDR3 is CASSPPKAGQGANIQYF. CDR3 sequence (DNA): TGTGCCAGCTCACCACCGAAAGCGGGACAGGGGGCAAACATTCAGTACTTC.

This clone was counted once. The chain links TRBV28 to TRBJ2-3; D gene uncertain. There are 15 residues in the CDR3. V gave up 8 bases and J gave up 0 bases, with 15 bases separating them. Germline V lookup: CDR1 MDHEN, CDR2 SYDVKM. Here the CDR3 reads CASPPSTGSTDTQYF. CDR3 in DNA: TGTGCCAGCCCTCCCTCGACCGGTAGCACAGATACGCAGTATTTT.